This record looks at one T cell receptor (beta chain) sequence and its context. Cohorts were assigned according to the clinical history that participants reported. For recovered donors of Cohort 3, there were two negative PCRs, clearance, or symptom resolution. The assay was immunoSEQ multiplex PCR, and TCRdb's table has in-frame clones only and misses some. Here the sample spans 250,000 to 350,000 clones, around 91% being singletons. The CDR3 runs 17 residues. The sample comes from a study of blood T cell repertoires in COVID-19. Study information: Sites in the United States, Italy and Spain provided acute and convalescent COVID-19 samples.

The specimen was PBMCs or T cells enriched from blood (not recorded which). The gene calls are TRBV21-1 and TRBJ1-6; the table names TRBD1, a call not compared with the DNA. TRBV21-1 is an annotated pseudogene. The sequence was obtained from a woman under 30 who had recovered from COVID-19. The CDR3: CASSEGGHRARNSPLHF. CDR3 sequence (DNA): TGTGCCAGCAGCGAAGGGGGGCACAGGGCCAGGAATTCACCCCTCCACTTT.